This T cell receptor beta chain was obtained from a study of cytomegalovirus exposure and HLA in healthy donors. Generated by immunoSEQ multiplex PCR, the TCRdb table keeps only in-frame clones and is missing some. The top ten clones hold around 0.8% of a sample with 330,000 or so clones, about nine tenths of them seen once. Study observations and caveats: Subsequent analysis revealed that first-cohort TCR clusters tended to co-occur in the roughly 120 validation repertoires. TCR sequences were mostly rare, though some public TCRs occurred in many donors. TCR beta chains numbering under 200 were designated cytomegalovirus-associated. A few chains tied to CMV proved CMV antigen-specific in vitro.

The CDR3 length is 20 residues. Per germline, CDR1 MDHEN and CDR2 SYDVKM. With V trimmed by 6 bases and J by 3 bases, 19 bases remained unmatched. Note on this clone: Its specificity is unknown.

The sequencing sample was made of PBMCs. The chain has TRBV28 and TRBJ1-4; TRBD1 matches 10 bases. The receptor's source is a woman aged 18-29 years in good health and CMV-seronegative. CDR3 sequence: CASRPAPGTGATWANEKLFF. CDR3 nucleotide sequence: TGTGCCAGCAGACCTGCCCCCGGGACAGGGGCAACATGGGCTAATGAAAAACTGTTTTTT.